One sample yielded the 29 T cell receptor beta chains listed below, sequenced in a study of CD8+ T cells in alopecia areata. As the sequencing template, cDNA was produced by extracting RNA and reverse transcribing it. Clones were read by immunoSEQ multiplex PCR, and TCRdb kept only the in-frame ones, dropping some. The sample lists around 80,000 clones, roughly 51% occurring once. Material: NKG2D-high CD8+ T cells sorted from blood. These receptors originate from a human donor with alopecia areata.

V and J are TRBV6-5 and TRBJ2-3, with D hard to call. V was clipped by 5 bases and J by 5 bases, with 11 bases between them. Per germline, CDR1 MNHEY and CDR2 SVGAGI. The CDR3 loop spans 13 amino acids. The DNA for the CDR3 is TGTGCCAGCAGTCTTACTACCCGAGATACGCAGTATTTT. This codes for CASSLTTRDTQYF.

The rearrangement joins TRBV15 to TRBJ2-3; D is perhaps TRBD2 (5 bases). V gave up 0 bases and J gave up 6 bases, with 13 bases separating them. CDR1 and CDR2 from the germline V gene are LNHNV and YYDKDF (reference sequence). The CDR3 is 15 residues long. CDR3 amino acids: CATSRDRAASDTQYF. CDR3 nucleotide sequence: TGTGCCACCAGCAGAGATCGAGCGGCGTCGGATACGCAGTATTTT.

The gene calls are TRBV27 and TRBJ2-5, with D unclear. V lost 10 bases and J 2 bases, leaving 11 bases between the germline ends. The CDR3 has 12 amino acids. CDR1 is MNHEY and CDR2 is SMNVEV in the germline V gene (reference sequence). CDR3 sequence: CAIGPGQETQYF. The CDR3 coding sequence is TGTGCCATCGGACCCGGGCAAGAGACCCAGTACTTC.

The genes are TRBV6-1 and TRBJ1-2; TRBD1 agrees at 7 bases. This CDR3 is 15 amino acids long. The V and J ends lost 4 bases and 9 bases, in that order; junction bases with no gene match: 14. Germline lookup yields CDR1 MNHNS and CDR2 SASEGT. The CDR3 bases are TGTGCCAGCAGTGCGGGGACAGAACTTCTATGGAGCTACACCTTC. Amino acids: CASSAGTELLWSYTF.

The J gene is TRBJ2-1, the V gene TRBV27; 10 bases map to TRBD2. V lost 8 bases, J lost 6 bases, and 10 bases stayed unmatched. This CDR3 contains 15 residues. Per the germline V gene, CDR1 is MNHEY and CDR2 is SMNVEV (reference sequence). CDR3 bases: TGTGCCAGCCGATCACGGGGACTAGCGACCAATGAGCAGTTCTTC. Translated: CASRSRGLATNEQFF.

The V call is TRBV19, the J call TRBJ2-2; 8 bases map to TRBD2. Germline-derived CDR1 and CDR2 are LNHDA and SQIVND (reference sequence). Trimming cost V 9 bases and J 3 bases; bases outside gene matches: 6. This CDR3 comprises 14 residues. CDR3: CASRPGRDTGELFF. CDR3 coding DNA: TGTGCCAGCCGCCCCGGGAGGGACACCGGGGAGCTGTTTTTT.

The rearrangement links TRBV11-2 to TRBJ2-7, with 8 bases aligning to TRBD1. The V gene's germline CDR1 is SGHAT and CDR2 FQNNGV. The V and J ends lost 5 bases and 5 bases, in that order; junction bases with no gene match: 11. This CDR3 comprises 15 residues. The CDR3 DNA follows: TGTGCCAGCAGCCTATTCAGGGGGCGCAGCAACGAGCAGTACTTC. Translating gives CASSLFRGRSNEQYF.

This clone came up a few times. V gene TRBV7-9 combines with J gene TRBJ1-2; unclear D gene. The V gene's germline CDR1 is SEHNR and CDR2 FQNEAQ (reference sequence). The CDR3 covers 13 residues. V shed 6 bases and J shed 6 bases, with 14 bases lying between them. CDR3 amino acids: CASRGERVDGYTF. The CDR3 bases are TGTGCCAGCAGGGGTGAAAGGGTGGATGGCTACACCTTC.

The chain uses TRBV5-1 and TRBJ1-1; D not certain. The V end was cut by 0 bases, the J end by 4 bases, with 4 bases between. This CDR3 has 12 amino acids. Germline V gene data show CDR1 as SGHRS and CDR2 as YFSETQ. The CDR3 nucleotides are TGCGCCAGCAGCTTGGATTTCACTGAAGCTTTCTTT. Amino acids: CASSLDFTEAFF.

The rearrangement uses TRBV5-1 and TRBJ1-1; D is uncertain. CDR1 and CDR2 from the germline V gene are SGHRS and YFSETQ. The V and J ends lost 0 bases and 1 base respectively, with 10 bases between them. The CDR3 spans 15 residues. CDR3 nucleotide sequence: TGCGCCAGCAGCTTGGACGGTTGGAGGAACACTGAAGCTTTCTTT. Translated, it gives CASSLDGWRNTEAFF. Together with reference TRBV5-1 and TRBJ1-1, the CDR3 gives the full variable domain: KAGVTQTPRYLIKTRGQQVTLSCSPISGHRSVSWYQQTPGQGLQFLFEYFSETQRNKGNFPGRFSGRQFSNSRSEMNVSTLELGDSALYLCASSLDGWRNTEAFFGQGTRLTVV.

V usage is TRBV6-5 and J usage is TRBJ2-2; D ambiguous. The CDR3 runs 13 residues. Trimming shortened V by 6 bases and J by 5 bases, and 10 bases separated the two germline ends. The germline gives CDR1 MNHEY, CDR2 SVGAGI. The CDR3 DNA is TGTGCCAGCAGGCCCGTGGGTACCGGGGAGCTGTTTTTT. Translation: CASRPVGTGELFF.

This chain links TRBV19 with TRBJ2-1; D remains unclear. Trimming removed 5 bases at V and 16 bases at J, with 9 bases between. The length of the CDR3 is 9 residues. CDR1 LNHDA and CDR2 SQIVND come from the germline V gene (reference sequence). The CDR3 here is CASSPPSFF. DNA for the CDR3: TGTGCCAGTAGTCCGCCCAGCTTCTTC. The full variable domain, its missing parts supplied by reference TRBV19 and TRBJ2-1, is DGGITQSPKYLFRKEGQNVTLSCEQNLNHDAMYWYRQDPGQGLRLIYYSQIVNDFQKGDIAEGYSVSREKKESFPLTVTSAQKNPTAFYLCASSPPSFFGPGTRLTVL.

The V call is TRBV4-2, the J call TRBJ1-1; D uncertain. The CDR3 spans 11 residues. Germline assignment: CDR1 LGHNA and CDR2 YNFKEQ. Trimming cost V 0 bases and J 11 bases, with 7 bases left between them. The CDR3 protein is CASSQDSGAFF. In DNA, the CDR3 is TGTGCCAGCAGCCAAGATAGTGGGGCTTTCTTT.

The rearrangement uses TRBV2 and TRBJ2-7; 8 bases are a match to TRBD1. The V gene's germline CDR1 is SNHLY and CDR2 FYNNEI. V lost 6 bases and J lost 5; bases outside the gene matches: 6. This CDR3 has 13 residues. The CDR3 region has the DNA TGTGCCAGCAGCGGACAGGGATTGCACGAGCAGTACTTC. It translates to CASSGQGLHEQYF. Complete variable domain (other parts from reference TRBV2 and TRBJ2-7): EPEVTQTPSHQVTQMGQEVILRCVPISNHLYFYWYRQILGQKVEFLVSFYNNEISEKSEIFDDQFSVERPDGSNFTLKIRSTKLEDSAMYFCASSGQGLHEQYFGPGTRLTVT.

V usage is TRBV13 and J usage is TRBJ2-1; no firm D call. This CDR3 region has 14 residues. The V and J ends lost 3 bases and 0 bases respectively, with 6 bases between them. Germline V gene sequence: CDR1 PRHDT, CDR2 FYEKMQ (reference sequence). The CDR3 nucleotides are TGTGCCAGCAGCTTCCGGAGCTCCTACAATGAGCAGTTCTTC. Amino acids: CASSFRSSYNEQFF.

This rearrangement joins TRBV29-1 to TRBJ2-5; D not resolved. Trimming took off 8 bases at V and 3 bases at J, with 13 bases between the two ends. The CDR3 contains 12 residues. CDR1 SQVTM and CDR2 ANQGSEA come from the germline V gene. CDR3 sequence: CSSSAGKETQYF. As DNA, the CDR3 is TGCAGCTCTAGTGCCGGTAAAGAGACCCAGTACTTC.

CDR3 nucleotides: TGTGCCAGCAGCTTAGAGGGGGGTTTGCAGACCCAGTACTTC. This encodes CASSLEGGLQTQYF. The chain recombines TRBV7-2 with TRBJ2-5; D possibly matches TRBD1 or TRBD2 (6 bases each). V was cut by 1 base and J by 6 bases, with 12 bases left in between. CDR1 is SGHTA and CDR2 is FQGNSA in the germline V gene. The CDR3 length is 14 residues.

V is TRBV4-1 and J is TRBJ1-6; D is uncertain. Trimming pared 0 bases from V and 6 bases from J, leaving 9 bases between. Germline CDR1 reads MGHRA; CDR2 reads YSYEKL. This CDR3 is 15 amino acids long. CDR3 sequence (DNA): TGCGCCAGCAGCCAAGAGGCCCGGACTAATTCACCCCTCCACTTT. Its protein product is CASSQEARTNSPLHF.

This clone was found a few times. The rearrangement joins TRBV29-1 to TRBJ2-5, with D possibly matching TRBD2 (5 bases). Trimming took 7 bases from V and 3 from J, leaving 6 bases between them. Germline-derived CDR1 and CDR2 are SQVTM and ANQGSEA. The CDR3 contains 10 residues. CDR3 amino acids: CSGGEETQYF. DNA for the CDR3: TGCAGCGGGGGAGAAGAGACCCAGTACTTC.

The chain carries TRBV29-1 and TRBJ2-5; 7 positions agree with TRBD2. The CDR3 sequence is 14 residues long. The V and J ends lost 3 bases and 11 bases, in that order; junction bases with no gene match: 15. Germline CDR1 reads SQVTM; CDR2 reads ANQGSEA. CDR3 sequence (DNA): TGCAGCGTTGAGGCAATGACTAGCCCCCGGGAGCAGTACTTC. It encodes CSVEAMTSPREQYF.

This chain links TRBV27 with TRBJ2-1, with D possibly matching TRBD2 (5 bases). CDR3 length: 12 residues. Trimming left V 5 bases short and J 14 bases short, with 16 bases between. Germline V gives CDR1 MNHEY, CDR2 SMNVEV (reference sequence). The CDR3 reads CASSGGRPREFF. The DNA for the CDR3 is TGTGCCAGCAGTGGAGGTCGACCGCGGGAGTTCTTC.

The V gene is TRBV5-1, the J gene TRBJ2-2; D remains ambiguous. The V end lost 1 base, the J end lost 5 bases, and 6 bases lay between the germline ends. The germline gives CDR1 SGHRS, CDR2 YFSETQ. The CDR3 consists of 13 residues. The CDR3, as DNA: TGCGCCAGCAGCTTGATGGGAACCGGGGAGCTGTTTTTT. The encoded protein is CASSLMGTGELFF.

This chain connects TRBV2 to TRBJ2-1, with 8 positions matching TRBD2. V lost 10 bases and J lost 6; bases outside the gene matches: 29. CDR3 length equals 20 residues. Germline V gene sequence: CDR1 SNHLY, CDR2 FYNNEI. The CDR3 sequence: CATPTEPRGRGERGGNEQFF. CDR3 nucleotides: TGTGCCACACCAACCGAACCCCGTGGGCGGGGGGAAAGGGGAGGCAATGAGCAGTTCTTC.

As DNA, the CDR3 is TGTGCCAGCAGCCAAGGGACAGGGTGGTACGAGCAGTACTTC. Translated, it gives CASSQGTGWYEQYF. V gene TRBV14 combines with J gene TRBJ2-7; TRBD1 aligns across 8 bases. With V trimmed by 1 base and J by 4 bases, 3 bases remained unmatched. Germline V gives CDR1 SGHDN, CDR2 FVKESK. The CDR3 length is 14 residues.

This clone turned up a few times. This chain links TRBV7-8 with TRBJ2-7; 9 bases match TRBD1. The CDR3 spans 15 residues. The V and J ends lost 6 bases and 3 bases, in that order; junction bases with no gene match: 9. Germline CDR1 is SGHVS and CDR2 is FQNEAQ. CDR3 bases: TGTGCCAGCAGTTCGCTGGGACAGGGAAGCTACGAGCAGTACTTC. Translation: CASSSLGQGSYEQYF.

The genes are TRBV11-2 and TRBJ2-7; D is undetermined. Trimming pared 1 base from V and 4 bases from J, leaving 14 bases between. The CDR3 totals 15 residues. Germline V gene sequence: CDR1 SGHAT, CDR2 FQNNGV. CDR3 in amino acids: CASSLGVGIGYEQYF. CDR3 nucleotide sequence: TGTGCCAGCAGCTTAGGCGTGGGAATTGGATACGAGCAGTACTTC.

This clone was seen only a few times. The genes are TRBV15 and TRBJ2-7, with 10 nucleotides matching TRBD1. Germline lookup yields CDR1 LNHNV and CDR2 YYDKDF (reference sequence). After removal of 0 bases from V and 6 bases from J, the junction contained 5 bases not matched to a gene. The CDR3 has 15 amino acids. The CDR3 region has the DNA TGTGCCACCAGCAGAGATACGGACAGGGGGACCGAGCAGTACTTC. Amino acids: CATSRDTDRGTEQYF.

V is TRBV2 and J is TRBJ2-2; TRBD2 is a possible D gene (6 bases). The ends were cut back, 8 bases at V and 1 base at J, with 11 bases in the middle. Germline loops: CDR1 SNHLY, CDR2 FYNNEI. CDR3 length equals 14 residues. This chain's CDR3 is CASGSRENTGELFF. The CDR3 region has the DNA TGTGCCAGCGGGTCGCGGGAGAACACCGGGGAGCTGTTTTTT. Variable domain in full (rest from reference TRBV2 and TRBJ2-2): EPEVTQTPSHQVTQMGQEVILRCVPISNHLYFYWYRQILGQKVEFLVSFYNNEISEKSEIFDDQFSVERPDGSNFTLKIRSTKLEDSAMYFCASGSRENTGELFFGEGSRLTVL.

The chain recombines TRBV2 with TRBJ1-1; maybe TRBD1 (6 bases). With 6 bases removed from V and 1 base from J, the gap between germline ends came to 21 bases. This CDR3 has 17 amino acids. The germline V gene encodes CDR1 SNHLY and CDR2 FYNNEI. The CDR3 DNA is TGTGCCAGCAGCCAAACGGCGGGCGGGACATGGAACACTGAAGCTTTCTTT. It yields the protein CASSQTAGGTWNTEAFF.